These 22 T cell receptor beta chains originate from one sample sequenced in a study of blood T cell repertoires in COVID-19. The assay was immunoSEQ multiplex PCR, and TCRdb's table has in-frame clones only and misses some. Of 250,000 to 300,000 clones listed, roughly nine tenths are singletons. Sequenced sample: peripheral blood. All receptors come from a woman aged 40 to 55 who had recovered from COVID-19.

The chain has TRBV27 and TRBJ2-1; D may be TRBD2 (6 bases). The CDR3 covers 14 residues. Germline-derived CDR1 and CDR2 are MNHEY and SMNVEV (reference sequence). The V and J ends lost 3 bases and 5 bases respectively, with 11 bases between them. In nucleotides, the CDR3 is TGTGCCAGCAGTTTGTGGGCGGGACACAATGAGCAGTTCTTC. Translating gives CASSLWAGHNEQFF.

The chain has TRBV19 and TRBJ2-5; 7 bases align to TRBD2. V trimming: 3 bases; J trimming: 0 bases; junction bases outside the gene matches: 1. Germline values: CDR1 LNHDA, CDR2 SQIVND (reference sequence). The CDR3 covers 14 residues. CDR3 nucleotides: TGTGCCAGTAGTATTGCGGGAGACCAAGAGACCCAGTACTTC. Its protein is CASSIAGDQETQYF.

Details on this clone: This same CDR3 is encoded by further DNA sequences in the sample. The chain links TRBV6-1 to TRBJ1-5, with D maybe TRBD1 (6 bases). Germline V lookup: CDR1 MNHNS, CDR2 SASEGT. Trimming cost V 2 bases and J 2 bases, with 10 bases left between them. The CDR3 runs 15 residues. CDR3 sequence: CASSEPGGGNQPQHF. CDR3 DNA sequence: TGTGCCAGCAGTGAACCGGGGGGCGGCAATCAGCCCCAGCATTTT.

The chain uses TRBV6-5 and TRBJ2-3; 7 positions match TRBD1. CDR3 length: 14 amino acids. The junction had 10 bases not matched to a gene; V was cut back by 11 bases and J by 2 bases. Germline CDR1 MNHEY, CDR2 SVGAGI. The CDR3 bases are TGTGCCGGAAGACGACAGGGAATCACAGATACGCAGTATTTT. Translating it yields CAGRRQGITDTQYF.

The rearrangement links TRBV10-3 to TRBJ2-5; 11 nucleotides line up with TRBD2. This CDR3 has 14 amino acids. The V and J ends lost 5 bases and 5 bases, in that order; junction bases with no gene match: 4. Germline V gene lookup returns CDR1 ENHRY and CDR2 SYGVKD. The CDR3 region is CAISQTSGTETQYF. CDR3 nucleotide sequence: TGTGCCATCAGTCAGACTAGCGGGACGGAGACCCAGTACTTC.

CDR3 residues: CASSDLPGLESEQYF. CDR3 DNA sequence: TGTGCCAGTAGTGACCTACCGGGACTAGAGAGCGAGCAGTACTTC. This chain links TRBV19 with TRBJ2-7; 8 bases match TRBD2. Losses at the gene ends were 5 bases for V and 6 bases for J; bases not matched to a gene: 12. There are 15 residues in the CDR3. Germline CDR1 LNHDA, CDR2 SQIVND (reference sequence).

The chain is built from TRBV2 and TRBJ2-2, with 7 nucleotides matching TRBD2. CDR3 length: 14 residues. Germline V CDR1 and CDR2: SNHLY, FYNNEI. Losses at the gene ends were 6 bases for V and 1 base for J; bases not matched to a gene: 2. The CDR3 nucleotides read TGTGCCAGCAGAGGCGGGAGGAACACCGGGGAGCTGTTTTTT. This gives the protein CASRGGRNTGELFF.

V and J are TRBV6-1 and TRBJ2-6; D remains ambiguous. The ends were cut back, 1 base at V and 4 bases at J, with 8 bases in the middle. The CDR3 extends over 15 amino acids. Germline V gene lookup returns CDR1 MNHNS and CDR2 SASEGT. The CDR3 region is CASSEDWSGANVLTF. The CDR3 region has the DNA TGTGCCAGCAGTGAAGACTGGTCAGGGGCCAACGTCCTGACTTTC.

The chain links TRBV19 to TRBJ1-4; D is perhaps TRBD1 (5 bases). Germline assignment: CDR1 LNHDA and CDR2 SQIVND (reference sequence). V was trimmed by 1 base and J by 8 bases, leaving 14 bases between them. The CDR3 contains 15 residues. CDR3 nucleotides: TGTGCCAGTAGTATAGGAGCAGGGCTGCAAGAAAAACTGTTTTTT. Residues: CASSIGAGLQEKLFF.

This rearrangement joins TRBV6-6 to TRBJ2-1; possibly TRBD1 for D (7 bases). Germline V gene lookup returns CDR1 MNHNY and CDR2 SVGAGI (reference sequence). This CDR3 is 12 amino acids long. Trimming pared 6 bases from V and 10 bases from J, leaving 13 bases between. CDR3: CASRRQGGEQFF. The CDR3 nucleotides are TGTGCCAGCAGAAGACAGGGAGGCGAGCAGTTCTTC.

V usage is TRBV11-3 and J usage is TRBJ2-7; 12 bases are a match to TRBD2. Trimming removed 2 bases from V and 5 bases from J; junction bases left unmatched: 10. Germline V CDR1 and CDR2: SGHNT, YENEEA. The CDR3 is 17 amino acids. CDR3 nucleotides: TGTGCCAGCAGCTTATCCCCGGGACTAGCGGGTTCCCACGAGCAGTACTTC. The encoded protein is CASSLSPGLAGSHEQYF.

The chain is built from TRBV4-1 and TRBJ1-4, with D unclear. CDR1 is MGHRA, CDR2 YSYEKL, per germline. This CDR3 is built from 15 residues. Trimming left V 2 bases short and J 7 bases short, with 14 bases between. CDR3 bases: TGCGCCAGCAGCCAATCAGGATCCGGAGGTGAAAAACTGTTTTTT. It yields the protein CASSQSGSGGEKLFF.

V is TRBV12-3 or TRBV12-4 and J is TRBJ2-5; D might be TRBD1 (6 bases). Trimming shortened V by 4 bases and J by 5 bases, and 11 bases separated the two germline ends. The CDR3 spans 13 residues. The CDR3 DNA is TGTGCCAGCAGTTCAGGGGAAGGGGAGACCCAGTACTTC. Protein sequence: CASSSGEGETQYF.

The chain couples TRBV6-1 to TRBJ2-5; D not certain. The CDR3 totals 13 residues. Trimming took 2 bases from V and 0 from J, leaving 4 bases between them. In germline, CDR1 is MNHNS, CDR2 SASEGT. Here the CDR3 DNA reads TGTGCCAGCAGTGAACGGGACCAAGAGACCCAGTACTTC. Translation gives CASSERDQETQYF.

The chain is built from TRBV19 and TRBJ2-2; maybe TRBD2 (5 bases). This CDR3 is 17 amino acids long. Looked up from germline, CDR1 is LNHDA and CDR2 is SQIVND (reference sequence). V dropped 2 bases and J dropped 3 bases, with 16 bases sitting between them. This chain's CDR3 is CASSINRRAEDTGELFF. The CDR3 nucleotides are TGTGCCAGTAGTATAAATCGTCGGGCGGAGGACACCGGGGAGCTGTTTTTT.

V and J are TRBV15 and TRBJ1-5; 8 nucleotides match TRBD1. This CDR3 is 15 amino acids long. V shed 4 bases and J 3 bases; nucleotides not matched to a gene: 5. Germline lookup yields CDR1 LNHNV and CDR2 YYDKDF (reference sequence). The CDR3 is CATSNGQGDNQPQHF. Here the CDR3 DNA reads TGTGCCACCAGCAACGGACAGGGAGACAATCAGCCCCAGCATTTT.

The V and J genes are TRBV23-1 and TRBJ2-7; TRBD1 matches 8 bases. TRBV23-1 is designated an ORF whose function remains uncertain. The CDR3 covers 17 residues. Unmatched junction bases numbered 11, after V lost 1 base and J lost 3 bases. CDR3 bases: TGCGCCAGCAGTCAATGGACAGGGTCCCTAATCTACTACGAGCAGTACTTC. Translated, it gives CASSQWTGSLIYYEQYF.

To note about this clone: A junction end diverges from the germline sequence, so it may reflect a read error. CDR3: CASSSLSGPVPF. Here the CDR3 DNA reads TGTGCCAGTAGTAGCCTCTCAGGGCCGGTTCCTTTT. V gene TRBV19 combines with J gene TRBJ1-4; the D gene is possibly TRBD1 (5 bases). The CDR3 covers 12 residues. Germline assignment: CDR1 LNHDA and CDR2 SQIVND (reference sequence).

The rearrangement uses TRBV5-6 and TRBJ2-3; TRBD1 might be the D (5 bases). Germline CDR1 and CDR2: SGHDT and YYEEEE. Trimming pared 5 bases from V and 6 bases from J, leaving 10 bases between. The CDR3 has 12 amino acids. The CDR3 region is CASRGVGDTQYF. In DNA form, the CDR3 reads TGTGCCAGCAGAGGGGTGGGGGATACGCAGTATTTT.

CDR3 DNA sequence: TGTGCCAGCAGCTTAATGGCTAGCGGGGAGACCCAGTACTTC. This encodes CASSLMASGETQYF. The V gene is TRBV7-7, the J gene TRBJ2-5; 8 bases fit TRBD2. V lost 2 bases and J lost 5; bases outside the gene matches: 4. The germline gives CDR1 SSHAT, CDR2 FNYEAQ (reference sequence). This CDR3 is 14 amino acids long.

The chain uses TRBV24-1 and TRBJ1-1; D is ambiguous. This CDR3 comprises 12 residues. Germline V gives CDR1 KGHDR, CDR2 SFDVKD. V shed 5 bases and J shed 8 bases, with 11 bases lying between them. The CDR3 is CATSGLENEAFF. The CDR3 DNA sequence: TGTGCCACCAGTGGTCTCGAGAACGAAGCTTTCTTT.

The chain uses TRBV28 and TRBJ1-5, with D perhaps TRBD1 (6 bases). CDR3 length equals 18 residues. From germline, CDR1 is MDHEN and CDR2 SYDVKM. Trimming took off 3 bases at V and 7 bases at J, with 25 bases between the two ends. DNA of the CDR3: TGTGCCAGCAGTTTGGGGGCCCAGGAACAGGGATTTTGGCAGCCCCAGCATTTT. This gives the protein CASSLGAQEQGFWQPQHF.